This T cell receptor (beta chain) derives from a study of blood T cell repertoires in COVID-19. Study overall: Sites across the United States, Italy and Spain contributed samples from acute and convalescent COVID-19. PBMCs, B-cell-depleted T cells, or T cells were the source of the cDNA or gDNA that made up the material.

Profiled with immunoSEQ multiplex PCR; TCRdb holds only in-frame clones, not every one. Here the sample spans some 110,000 clones, over 80% being singletons. There are 13 residues in the CDR3. The ends were cut back, 2 bases at V and 4 bases at J, with 10 bases in the middle. CDR1 and CDR2 from the germline V gene are GTSNPN and SVGIG (reference sequence). The receptor was derived from a woman aged 65 to 85 with acute or convalescent COVID-19. The chain combines TRBV30 with TRBJ2-3; D call uncertain. What was sequenced was peripheral blood. DNA for the CDR3: TGTGCCTGGAGTCCCTCGCTAGCAGATACGCAGTATTTT. Translation gives CAWSPSLADTQYF.